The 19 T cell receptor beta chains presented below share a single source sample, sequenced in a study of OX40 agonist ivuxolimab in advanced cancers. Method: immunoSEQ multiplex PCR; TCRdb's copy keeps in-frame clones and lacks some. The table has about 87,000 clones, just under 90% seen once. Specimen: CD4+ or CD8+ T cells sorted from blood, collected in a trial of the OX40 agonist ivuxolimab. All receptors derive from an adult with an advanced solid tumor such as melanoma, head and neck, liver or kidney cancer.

Here the CDR3 reads CAWSVRLAGGLRNEQFF. The CDR3 DNA sequence: TGTGCCTGGAGTGTACGCCTAGCGGGGGGGCTAAGGAATGAGCAGTTCTTC. V usage is TRBV30 and J usage is TRBJ2-1, with 12 bases that match TRBD2. Per germline, CDR1 GTSNPN and CDR2 SVGIG (reference sequence). The CDR3 covers 17 residues. With 0 bases clipped from V and 7 bases from J, the junction kept 10 bases outside the gene matches.

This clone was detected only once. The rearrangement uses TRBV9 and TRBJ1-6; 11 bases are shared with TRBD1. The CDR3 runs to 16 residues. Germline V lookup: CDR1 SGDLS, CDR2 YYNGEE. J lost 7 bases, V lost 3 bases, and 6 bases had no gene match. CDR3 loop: CASSAKDRGLNSPLHF. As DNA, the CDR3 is TGTGCCAGCAGCGCGAAGGACAGGGGGCTAAATTCACCCCTCCACTTT.

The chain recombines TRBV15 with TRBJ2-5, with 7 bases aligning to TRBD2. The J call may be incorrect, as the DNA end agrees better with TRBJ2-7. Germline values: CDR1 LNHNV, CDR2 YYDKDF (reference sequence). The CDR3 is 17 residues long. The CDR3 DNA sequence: TGTGCCACCAGCAGAGAACAGGCGGGAGAAAGGGACTACGAGCAGTACTTC. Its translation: CATSREQAGERDYEQYF.

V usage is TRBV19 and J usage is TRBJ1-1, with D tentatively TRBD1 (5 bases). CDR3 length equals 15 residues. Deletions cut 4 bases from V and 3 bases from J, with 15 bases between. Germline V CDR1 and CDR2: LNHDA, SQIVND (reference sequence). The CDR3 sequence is CASSTPLRGDTEAFF. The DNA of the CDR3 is TGTGCCAGTAGTACCCCCCTGAGGGGAGACACTGAAGCTTTCTTT.

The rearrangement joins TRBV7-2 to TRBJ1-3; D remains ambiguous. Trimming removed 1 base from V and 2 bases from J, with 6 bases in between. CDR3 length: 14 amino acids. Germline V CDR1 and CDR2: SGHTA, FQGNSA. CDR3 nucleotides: TGTGCCAGCAGCTTAGTGAGCACTGGAAACACCATATATTTT. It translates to CASSLVSTGNTIYF.

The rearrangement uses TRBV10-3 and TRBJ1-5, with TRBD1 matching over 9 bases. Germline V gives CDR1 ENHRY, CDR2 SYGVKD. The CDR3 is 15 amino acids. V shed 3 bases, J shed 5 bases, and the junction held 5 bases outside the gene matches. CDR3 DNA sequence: TGTGCCATCAGTGATGGACAGGGGACCCATCAGCCCCAGCATTTT. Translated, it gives CAISDGQGTHQPQHF.

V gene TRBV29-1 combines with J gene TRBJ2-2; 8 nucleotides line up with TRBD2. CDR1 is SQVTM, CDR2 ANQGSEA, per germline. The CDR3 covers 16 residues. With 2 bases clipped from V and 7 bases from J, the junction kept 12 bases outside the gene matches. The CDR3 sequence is CSVELALAGYGGELFF. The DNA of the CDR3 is TGCAGCGTTGAATTGGCGTTAGCGGGGTACGGCGGGGAGCTGTTTTTT.

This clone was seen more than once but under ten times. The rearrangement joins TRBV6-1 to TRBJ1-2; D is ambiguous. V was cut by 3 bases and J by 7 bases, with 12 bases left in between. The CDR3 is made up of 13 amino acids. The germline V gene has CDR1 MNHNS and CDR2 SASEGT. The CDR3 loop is CASSEAVAVGYTF. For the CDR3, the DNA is TGTGCCAGCAGTGAGGCGGTCGCGGTTGGCTACACCTTC.

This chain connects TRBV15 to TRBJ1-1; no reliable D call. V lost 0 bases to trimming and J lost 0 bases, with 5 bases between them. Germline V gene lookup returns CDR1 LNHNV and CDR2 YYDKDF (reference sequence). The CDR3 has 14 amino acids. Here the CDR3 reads CATSRDLLNTEAFF. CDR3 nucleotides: TGTGCCACCAGCAGAGATTTATTGAACACTGAAGCTTTCTTT.

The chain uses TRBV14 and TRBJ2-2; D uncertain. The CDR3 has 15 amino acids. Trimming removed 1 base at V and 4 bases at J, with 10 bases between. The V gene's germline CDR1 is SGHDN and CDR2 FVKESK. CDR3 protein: CASSQVSRSTGELFF. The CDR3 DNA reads TGTGCCAGCAGCCAAGTCTCAAGGTCCACCGGGGAGCTGTTTTTT.

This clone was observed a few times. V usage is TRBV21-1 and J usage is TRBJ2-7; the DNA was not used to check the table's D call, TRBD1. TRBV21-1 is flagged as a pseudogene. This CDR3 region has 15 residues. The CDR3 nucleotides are TGTGCCAGCAGCATCGACAGGGAACAAGCCTACGAGCAGTACTTC. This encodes CASSIDREQAYEQYF.

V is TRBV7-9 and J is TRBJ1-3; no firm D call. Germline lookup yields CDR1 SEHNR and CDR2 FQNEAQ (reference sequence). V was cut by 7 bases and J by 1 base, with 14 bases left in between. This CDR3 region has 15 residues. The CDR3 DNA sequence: TGTGCCAGCACCCCGCGGGGTGGGTCTGGAAACACCATATATTTT. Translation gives CASTPRGGSGNTIYF.

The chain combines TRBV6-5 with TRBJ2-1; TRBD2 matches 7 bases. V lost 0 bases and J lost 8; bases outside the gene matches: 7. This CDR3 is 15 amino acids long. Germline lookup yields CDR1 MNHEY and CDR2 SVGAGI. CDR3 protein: CASSYSPSGFDEQFF. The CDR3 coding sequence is TGTGCCAGCAGTTACTCGCCTAGCGGTTTCGATGAGCAGTTCTTC.

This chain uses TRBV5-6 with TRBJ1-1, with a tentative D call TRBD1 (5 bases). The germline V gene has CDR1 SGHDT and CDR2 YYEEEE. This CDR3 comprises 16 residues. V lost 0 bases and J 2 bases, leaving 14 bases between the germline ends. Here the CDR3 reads CASSLAKWDSNTEAFF. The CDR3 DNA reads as TGTGCCAGCAGCTTGGCCAAATGGGACTCAAACACTGAAGCTTTCTTT.

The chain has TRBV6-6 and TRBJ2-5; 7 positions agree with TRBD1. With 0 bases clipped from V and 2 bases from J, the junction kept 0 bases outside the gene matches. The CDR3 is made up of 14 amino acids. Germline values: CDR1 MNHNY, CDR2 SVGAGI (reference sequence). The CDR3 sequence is CASSYSRGQETQYF. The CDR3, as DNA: TGTGCCAGCAGTTACTCCAGGGGGCAAGAGACCCAGTACTTC.

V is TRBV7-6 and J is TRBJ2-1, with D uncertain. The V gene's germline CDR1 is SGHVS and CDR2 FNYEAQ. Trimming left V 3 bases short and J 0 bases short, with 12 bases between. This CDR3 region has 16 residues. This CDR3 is CASSLVYGSSYNEQFF. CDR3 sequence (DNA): TGTGCCAGCAGCTTGGTCTACGGAAGCTCCTACAATGAGCAGTTCTTC.

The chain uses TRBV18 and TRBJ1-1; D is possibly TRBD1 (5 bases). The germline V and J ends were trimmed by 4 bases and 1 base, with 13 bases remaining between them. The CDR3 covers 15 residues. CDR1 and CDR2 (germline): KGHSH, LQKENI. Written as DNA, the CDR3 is TGTGCCAGCTCACTAGAGGGGACTGGGAACACTGAAGCTTTCTTT. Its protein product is CASSLEGTGNTEAFF.

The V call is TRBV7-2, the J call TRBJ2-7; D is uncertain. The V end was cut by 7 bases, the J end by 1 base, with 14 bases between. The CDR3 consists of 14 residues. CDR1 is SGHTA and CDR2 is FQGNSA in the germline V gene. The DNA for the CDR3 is TGTGCCAGCACGGGCCCTGATATTTCCTACGAGCAGTACTTC. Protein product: CASTGPDISYEQYF.

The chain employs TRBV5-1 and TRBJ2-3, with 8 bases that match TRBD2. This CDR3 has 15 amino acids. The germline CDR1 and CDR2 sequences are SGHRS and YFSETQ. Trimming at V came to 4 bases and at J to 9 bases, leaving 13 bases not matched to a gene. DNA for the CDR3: TGCGCCAGCAGCCTTATAACGGGGGGGGGCCCCACGCAGTATTTT. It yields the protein CASSLITGGGPTQYF.